A selection of T cell receptor beta chains follows, all from one sample in a study of blood T cell repertoires in COVID-19. Sequencing used immunoSEQ multiplex PCR; TCRdb keeps in-frame clones, though not all of them. The table includes under 250,000 clones, more than 75% detected once. The sequenced sample was peripheral blood. These receptor sequences come from a woman in her seventies with COVID-19, enrolled during active disease. Each CDR3 is given with its conserved first and last residue. Each record gives: CDR3 protein, CDR3 DNA, D gene, J gene, clone size, V gene. D genes are given only for firm matches. Clone size is not always given. Where it is, it says once, few, many or a class for expanded clones.

CASSSGTTRYTEAFF | TGTGCCAGCAGCTCCGGGACAACCCGGTACACTGAAGCTTTCTTT | NA | TRBJ1-1 | NA | TRBV27
CASGSGQVGPQHF | TGTGCCAGCGGATCGGGACAGGTCGGGCCCCAGCATTTT | TRBD1 | TRBJ1-5 | once | TRBV12-3/TRBV12-4
CASSTTSGQGSLPSYNEQFF | TGTGCCAGCTCCACCACCTCGGGACAGGGGTCCTTACCCTCCTACAATGAGCAGTTCTTC | TRBD1 | TRBJ2-1 | NA | TRBV18
CASQTLARRPNTEAFF | TGTGCCAGTCAGACCCTAGCCAGGCGGCCAAACACTGAAGCTTTCTTT | NA | TRBJ1-1 | NA | TRBV19
CASSHRGSNQPQHF | TGTGCCAGCAGTCACAGGGGTAGCAATCAGCCCCAGCATTTT | TRBD1 | TRBJ1-5 | NA | TRBV3-1/TRBV3-2
CASSDRYSEAFF | TGCGCCAGCAGTGACAGGTACTCTGAAGCTTTCTTT | NA | TRBJ1-1 | once | TRBV10-1
CASSLRLAGGGTHEQFF | TGTGCCAGCAGTCTACGACTAGCGGGAGGAGGGACCCATGAGCAGTTCTTC | TRBD2 | TRBJ2-1 | NA | TRBV6-6
CASSSGGQGAGQPQHF | TGTGCCAGCAGTTCAGGAGGACAGGGGGCAGGACAGCCCCAGCATTTT | TRBD1 | TRBJ1-5 | NA | TRBV6-2/TRBV6-3
CASSDPGQGDTIYF | TGCGCCAGCAGCGACCCGGGACAGGGAGACACCATATATTTT | TRBD1 | TRBJ1-3 | NA | TRBV5-1
CASTGNTQYF | TGTGCCAGCACAGGGAATACGCAGTATTTT | NA | TRBJ2-3 | NA | TRBV6-5
CASSLGLGTEAFF | TGTGCCAGCAGCTTAGGGCTCGGGACTGAAGCTTTCTTT | NA | TRBJ1-1 | NA | TRBV7-2
CASSPLTAPNTGELFF | TGTGCCAGCAGCCCTTTGACAGCTCCGAACACCGGGGAGCTGTTTTTT | NA | TRBJ2-2 | NA | TRBV5-5
CSASGRDRRNYEQYF | TGCAGTGCTAGTGGCCGGGACAGGCGCAACTACGAGCAGTACTTC | TRBD1 | TRBJ2-7 | NA | TRBV20-1
CASRLAGGRTGELFF | TGTGCCAGCAGATTAGCGGGAGGGCGCACCGGGGAGCTGTTTTTT | TRBD2 | TRBJ2-2 | NA | TRBV7-9
CASSPRHKRNTPGGEQFF | TGTGCCAGCAGCCCCCGTCACAAGCGTAACACCCCCGGGGGTGAGCAGTTCTTC | NA | TRBJ2-1 | NA | TRBV3-1/TRBV3-2
CASSTELRDTAYEQYF | TGTGCCAGCAGTACGGAACTCCGGGACACAGCTTACGAGCAGTACTTC | NA | TRBJ2-7 | NA | TRBV28
CASALGGNTEAFF | TGCGCCAGCGCTCTCGGCGGGAACACTGAAGCTTTCTTT | NA | TRBJ1-1 | NA | TRBV5-1
CASSFGPGGPYEQYF | TGCGCCAGCAGCTTCGGTCCGGGAGGTCCCTACGAGCAGTACTTC | TRBD2 | TRBJ2-7 | NA | TRBV5-1
CASKLSNTGELFF | TGTGCCAGCAAACTCTCCAACACCGGGGAGCTGTTTTTT | NA | TRBJ2-2 | NA | TRBV6-5
CASSPSSGRANEQFF | TGTGCCAGCTCACCATCTAGCGGGAGGGCCAATGAGCAGTTCTTC | TRBD2 | TRBJ2-1 | few | TRBV18
CASSLGQGLNQPQHF | TGTGCCAGCAGCTTAGGACAGGGCCTTAATCAGCCCCAGCATTTT | TRBD1 | TRBJ1-5 | NA | TRBV7-8
CASSLRGRVDEQYF | TGTGCCAGCAGCTTAAGGGGCAGGGTGGACGAGCAGTACTTC | NA | TRBJ2-7 | NA | TRBV13
CASSVETGDTGELFF | TGTGCCAGCAGTGTTGAGACAGGGGACACCGGGGAGCTGTTTTTT | TRBD1 | TRBJ2-2 | NA | TRBV2
CASSLAGPETQYF | TGTGCCAGCAGCTTGGCAGGGCCAGAGACCCAGTACTTC | NA | TRBJ2-5 | NA | TRBV5-4
CASRTWTGPPGELFF | TGTGCCAGCAGAACCTGGACAGGTCCCCCCGGGGAGCTGTTTTTT | TRBD1 | TRBJ2-2 | NA | TRBV5-6
CASSFGTGDGNEQFF | TGTGCCAGCAGCTTTGGGACAGGGGATGGCAATGAGCAGTTCTTC | TRBD1 | TRBJ2-1 | NA | TRBV7-3
CASSLEEGGRNTIYF | TGTGCCAGCAGTCTCGAAGAGGGTGGCCGAAACACCATATATTTT | NA | TRBJ1-3 | NA | TRBV6-2/TRBV6-3
CAWSPGGYEQYF | TGTGCCTGGAGCCCCGGGGGCTACGAGCAGTACTTC | NA | TRBJ2-7 | few | TRBV30
CASSQTGNYGYTF | TGCGCCAGCAGCCAGACGGGGAACTATGGCTACACCTTC | NA | TRBJ1-2 | NA | TRBV4-1
CASSLDSSGWIYEQYF | TGTGCCAGCAGCCTAGATTCTAGCGGCTGGATCTACGAGCAGTACTTC | TRBD2 | TRBJ2-7 | few | TRBV7-2
CASSRTTDPGNTIYF | TGCGCCAGCAGCCGAACGACAGATCCTGGAAACACCATATATTTT | NA | TRBJ1-3 | NA | TRBV4-3
CASSKIGSGRLDTQYF | TGTGCCAGCAGTAAAATTGGCAGCGGACGTCTAGATACGCAGTATTTT | NA | TRBJ2-3 | once | TRBV6-4
CASIKTPGFLGYTF | TGTGCCAGCATCAAAACCCCGGGGTTTCTAGGCTACACCTTC | NA | TRBJ1-2 | NA | TRBV7-9
CASSRRQPGVLYGYTF | TGTGCCAGCAGCCGAAGACAGCCTGGAGTCCTCTATGGCTACACCTTC | NA | TRBJ1-2 | once | TRBV13
CASRRPDRTFYNEQFF | TGTGCCAGCAGACGACCGGACAGAACTTTTTACAATGAGCAGTTCTTC | NA | TRBJ2-1 | few | TRBV7-9
CASSLRESGELFF | TGTGCCAGCAGCTTACGAGAGTCCGGGGAGCTGTTTTTT | NA | TRBJ2-2 | NA | TRBV7-2
CASSHPGQANTGELFF | TGTGCCAGCAGTCATCCGGGACAGGCGAACACCGGGGAGCTGTTTTTT | TRBD1 | TRBJ2-2 | once | TRBV6-2/TRBV6-3
CSVLGAGYTEAFF | TGCAGCGTTTTGGGGGCCGGATACACTGAAGCTTTCTTT | NA | TRBJ1-1 | NA | TRBV29-1
CASSLERAQGQYF | TGTGCCAGCAGCTTAGAACGAGCGCAGGGGCAGTATTTT | NA | TRBJ2-3 | NA | TRBV7-2
CASSINRQEYNEQFF | TGTGCCAGTAGTATAAACAGGCAGGAGTACAATGAGCAGTTCTTC | NA | TRBJ2-1 | NA | TRBV19
CASRPTSAYEQYF | TGTGCCAGCAGACCAACTAGCGCCTACGAGCAGTACTTC | TRBD2 | TRBJ2-7 | NA | TRBV6-5
CASSPPGTGSTGELFF | TGTGCCAGCTCACCACCGGGGACAGGGTCCACCGGGGAGCTGTTTTTT | TRBD1 | TRBJ2-2 | once | TRBV18
CASSDGLAGSTDTQYF | TGTGCCAGCAGTGACGGCCTAGCGGGGAGCACAGATACGCAGTATTTT | TRBD2 | TRBJ2-3 | NA | TRBV25-1
CAISEFSTAGPRGTQYF | TGTGCCATCAGTGAGTTTAGTACAGCGGGGCCTCGGGGGACCCAGTACTTC | TRBD2 | TRBJ2-5 | NA | TRBV10-3
CASSPGHPNTEAFF | TGTGCCAGCAGCCCGGGACACCCTAACACTGAAGCTTTCTTT | NA | TRBJ1-1 | NA | TRBV27
CASSLVAGSTYEQYF | TGTGCCAGCAGCTTGGTAGCGGGATCGACCTACGAGCAGTACTTC | TRBD2 | TRBJ2-7 | NA | TRBV7-2
CASSLVRGTGELFF | TGTGCCAGCAGCTTAGTCCGGGGAACCGGGGAGCTGTTTTTT | NA | TRBJ2-2 | NA | TRBV7-2